The clone carrying this TCR beta chain was seen only once. The data derive from a study of cytomegalovirus exposure and HLA in healthy donors. V gave up 1 base and J gave up 2 bases, with 12 bases separating them. The CDR3 spans 16 residues. CDR1 is MDHEN, CDR2 SYDVKM, per germline. PCR primers comprised 60 Vbeta and 13 Jbeta primers. Clones were read by immunoSEQ multiplex PCR, and TCRdb kept only the in-frame ones, dropping some. The sample yields 160,000 or so clones, roughly 85% seen once. This sequence was found in a woman aged 40 to 50 in good health and CMV-seronegative. The chain joins TRBV28 to TRBJ1-5; D is unclear. What was sequenced was PBMCs. The CDR3 DNA follows: TGTGCCAGCAGTTTATTCGAGGGTAAGGGCAATCAGCCCCAGCATTTT. Translated: CASSLFEGKGNQPQHF. Complete variable domain (other parts from reference TRBV28 and TRBJ1-5): DVKVTQSSRYLVKRTGEKVFLECVQDMDHENMFWYRQDPGLGLRLIYFSYDVKMKEKGDIPEGYSVSREKKERFSLILESASTNQTSMYLCASSLFEGKGNQPQHFGDGTRLSIL.